This passage covers 10 T cell receptor beta chains from one sample sequenced in a study of beta chain features in type 1 diabetes. Whole-study findings and limits: TCRB CDR3s were moderately but significantly shorter in Type 1 diabetes patients in all four CD4+ subsets.

The authors reverse transcribed all of the isolated RNA, so sequencing captured expressed TCRB transcripts. TCRdb's table, derived via immunoSEQ multiplex PCR, lists solely in-frame clones and lacks some. This sample has 300,000 to 400,000 clones, with approximately 12% found just once. These receptors' antigens are unknown. The sequenced sample consisted of naive CD4+ T cells from blood. These receptors were obtained from a woman in her late teens or twenties with type 1 diabetes.

V usage is TRBV28 and J usage is TRBJ2-5, with 12 positions matching TRBD1. Germline V CDR1 and CDR2: MDHEN, SYDVKM. The junction had 7 bases not matched to a gene; V was cut back by 6 bases and J by 5 bases. The CDR3 contains 15 residues. The CDR3 here is CASSPGTGGAETQYF. The CDR3, as DNA: TGTGCCAGCAGCCCAGGGACAGGGGGCGCGGAGACCCAGTACTTC. Full variable domain (missing parts from reference TRBV28 and TRBJ2-5): DVKVTQSSRYLVKRTGEKVFLECVQDMDHENMFWYRQDPGLGLRLIYFSYDVKMKEKGDIPEGYSVSREKKERFSLILESASTNQTSMYLCASSPGTGGAETQYFGPGTRLLVL.

The chain joins TRBV5-4 to TRBJ2-1; 7 bases are shared with TRBD2. Germline lookup yields CDR1 SGHNT and CDR2 YYREEE (reference sequence). This CDR3 comprises 15 residues. The ends lost 3 bases at V and 8 bases at J; junction bases unmatched: 11. The CDR3 is CASSSPQRDLDEQFF. DNA of the CDR3: TGTGCCAGCAGCTCCCCCCAGCGGGATCTCGATGAGCAGTTCTTC.

This chain connects TRBV5-1 to TRBJ1-2; weak D call: TRBD1 (6 bases). This CDR3 comprises 14 residues. Germline CDR1 is SGHRS and CDR2 is YFSETQ. Trimming pared 4 bases from V and 4 bases from J, leaving 14 bases between. The CDR3 nucleotides read TGCGCCAGCAGCACGAGACAGGCCTCCTATGGCTACACCTTC. It translates to CASSTRQASYGYTF.

This chain uses TRBV11-2 with TRBJ1-4, with D hard to call. Germline CDR1 is SGHAT and CDR2 is FQNNGV. The CDR3 sequence is 13 residues long. V was clipped by 3 bases and J by 8 bases, with 10 bases between them. CDR3 DNA sequence: TGTGCCAGCAGCTTCTCGTTTATCGAAAAACTGTTTTTT. Its translation is CASSFSFIEKLFF.

The rearrangement links TRBV5-1 to TRBJ2-3; 8 nucleotides line up with TRBD2. The V gene end was trimmed by 2 bases and the J gene end by 6 bases; junction bases not matched to a gene: 14. Germline V lookup: CDR1 SGHRS, CDR2 YFSETQ. The CDR3 totals 17 residues. The CDR3 region is CASSFPHSAGERDTQYF. CDR3 bases: TGCGCCAGCAGCTTCCCCCACTCAGCGGGAGAGAGGGATACGCAGTATTTT.

This clone was picked up a small number of times. The chain couples TRBV29-1 to TRBJ1-1; D may be TRBD1 (5 bases). This CDR3 has 11 residues. Germline assignment: CDR1 SQVTM and CDR2 ANQGSEA. The germline V and J ends were trimmed by 8 bases and 6 bases, with 13 bases remaining between them. CDR3: CSFGTFSEAFF. CDR3 coding DNA: TGCAGCTTTGGGACTTTCTCTGAAGCTTTCTTT.

The chain carries TRBV5-1 and TRBJ2-4; TRBD1 aligns across 9 bases. The length of the CDR3 is 17 residues. Germline CDR1 reads SGHRS; CDR2 reads YFSETQ. V shed 4 bases, J shed 0 bases, and the junction held 8 bases outside the gene matches. The CDR3 loop is CASSPVDRGEAKNIQYF. The DNA of the CDR3 is TGCGCCAGCAGCCCCGTGGACAGGGGAGAAGCCAAAAACATTCAGTACTTC.

There are a few counts of this clone. The CDR3 DNA reads TGTGCCAGCTGCCCCGGGACAGGCCAAGAGACCCAGTACTTC. Its translation is CASCPGTGQETQYF. This chain links TRBV7-2 with TRBJ2-5; 8 nucleotides align to TRBD1. The V gene's germline CDR1 is SGHTA and CDR2 FQGNSA. V shed 8 bases and J 1 base; nucleotides not matched to a gene: 6. The CDR3 spans 14 residues.

This clone was seen a handful of times. This chain connects TRBV23-1 to TRBJ2-5; D possibly corresponds to TRBD1 (6 bases). TRBV23-1 counts as an open reading frame of uncertain function. The CDR3 is made up of 15 amino acids. V shed 4 bases and J shed 0 bases, with 12 bases lying between them. DNA for the CDR3: TGCGCCAGCAGTCGCCGACGGACAGACCAAGAGACCCAGTACTTC. Translating gives CASSRRRTDQETQYF.

The sample holds a few counts of this clone. V gene TRBV6-1 combines with J gene TRBJ2-7; D is possibly TRBD1 (6 bases). Germline V gives CDR1 MNHNS, CDR2 SASEGT. The germline V and J ends were trimmed by 6 bases and 4 bases, with 16 bases remaining between them. There are 14 residues in the CDR3. This chain's CDR3 is CASSRGAGVYEQYV. CDR3 in DNA: TGTGCCAGCAGCCGAGGAGCAGGGGTTTACGAGCAGTACGTC.